This TCR beta chain is drawn from a study of shared clonotypes between healthy human individuals. Study results and limitations: Naive CD4 clonotypes overlapped across a handful of donors at 4.5% to 5.5%.

Concerning this clone itself: The antigen is undetermined.

Naive CD8 cells lacked CD45RO, underwent positive selection for CCR7 and left out terminally differentiated effector memory CD45RA+ cells. None of the donors, who were healthy HIV-negative adults, had recently had acute infections or vaccinations. The CDR3 extends over 17 amino acids. V trimming: 0 bases; J trimming: 6 bases; junction bases outside the gene matches: 5. The germline gives CDR1 ENHRY, CDR2 SYGVKD. Method: immunoSEQ multiplex PCR; TCRdb's copy keeps in-frame clones and lacks some. The sample carries around 1.9 million clones, under 95% recorded once. Sequenced material: naive CD8+ T cells from PBMCs. The chain recombines TRBV10-3 with TRBJ2-1; 13 bases are shared with TRBD2. The receptor was derived from a man between 18 and 29 years old in good health. Some clones in this sample may be carry-over from other donors' samples. The DNA of the CDR3 is TGTGCCATCAGTGAGTCCGTGGGACTAGCGGGGAGCAATGAGCAGTTCTTC. The encoded protein is CAISESVGLAGSNEQFF.